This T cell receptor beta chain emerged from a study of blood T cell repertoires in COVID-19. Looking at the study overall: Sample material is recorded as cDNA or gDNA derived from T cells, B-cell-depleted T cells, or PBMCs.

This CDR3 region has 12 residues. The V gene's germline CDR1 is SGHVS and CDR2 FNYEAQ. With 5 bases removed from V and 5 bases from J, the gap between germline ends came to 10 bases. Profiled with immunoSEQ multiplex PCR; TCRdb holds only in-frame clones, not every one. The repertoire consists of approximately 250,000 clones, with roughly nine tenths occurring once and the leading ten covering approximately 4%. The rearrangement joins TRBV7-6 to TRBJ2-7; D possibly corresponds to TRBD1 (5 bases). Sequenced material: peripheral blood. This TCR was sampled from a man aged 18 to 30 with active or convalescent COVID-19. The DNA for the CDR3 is TGTGCCAGCAGCCAGGGTGTCCACGAGCAGTACTTC. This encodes CASSQGVHEQYF.